The clone carrying this T cell receptor (beta chain) has only one observation. This sample is part of a study of technical replicates of blood from a handful of donors. Using immunoSEQ multiplex PCR, the repertoire was profiled, and TCRdb retains in-frame clones only, with some absent. The sample yields roughly 85,000 clones, over 85% seen once. J lost 3 bases, V lost 3 bases, and 5 bases had no gene match. Germline V gene sequence: CDR1 SGHVS, CDR2 FQNEAQ. The CDR3 runs to 15 residues. Sequencing was carried out using T cells isolated from PBMCs. The source is a human donor in good health. The chain is built from TRBV7-8 and TRBJ1-2, with 9 bases lining up with TRBD1. The CDR3 loop is CASSFSTGGDYGYTF. The CDR3 DNA reads as TGTGCCAGCAGCTTCTCGACAGGGGGGGACTATGGCTACACCTTC.